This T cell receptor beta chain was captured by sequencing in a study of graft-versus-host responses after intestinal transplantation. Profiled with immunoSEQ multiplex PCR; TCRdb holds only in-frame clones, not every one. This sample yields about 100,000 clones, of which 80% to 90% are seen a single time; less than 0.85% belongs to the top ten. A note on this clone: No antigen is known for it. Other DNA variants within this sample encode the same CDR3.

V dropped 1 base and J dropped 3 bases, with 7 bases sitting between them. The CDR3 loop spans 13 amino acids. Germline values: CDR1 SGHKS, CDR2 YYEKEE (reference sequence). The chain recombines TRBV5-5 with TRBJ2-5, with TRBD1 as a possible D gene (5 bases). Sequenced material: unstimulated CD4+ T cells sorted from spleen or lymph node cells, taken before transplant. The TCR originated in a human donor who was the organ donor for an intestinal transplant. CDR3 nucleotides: TGTGCCAGCAGCTTGCCAGGGAAAGAGACCCAGTACTTC. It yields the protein CASSLPGKETQYF.